Below, 31 T cell receptor beta chains from the same sample are listed, as sequenced in a study of T cells in Graves' hyperthyroidism and ophthalmopathy. Authors of the study amplified TCR beta CDR3 regions from RNA transcripts. HTBI primers were employed in a first-round RT-PCR of the TCR CDR3. MiXCR, applied by TCRdb to the multiplex PCR reads, yields one record per CDR3 protein. Here the sample spans around 540,000 distinct CDR3 sequences, more than 45% being singletons. Sequencing was done on a sample of peripheral blood or thyroid tissue (not recorded which). These receptors were taken from a woman between 18 and 29 years old with Graves' hyperthyroidism.

The CDR3 spells CSVLPLGTGTYEQYF. The CDR3, as DNA: TGCAGCGTCCTTCCCTTGGGGACCGGAACCTACGAGCAGTACTTC. This chain links TRBV29-1 with TRBJ2-7; tentatively, D is TRBD1 or TRBD2 (5 bases each). The CDR3 totals 15 residues. In germline, CDR1 is SQVTM, CDR2 ANQGSEA. Between the trimmed V and J ends, which lost 6 bases and 2 bases, there was a span of 20 bases.

This clonotype was counted only a few times. The chain is built from TRBV6-6 and TRBJ1-5; tentatively, D is TRBD1 (5 bases). Germline lookup yields CDR1 MNHNY and CDR2 SVGAGI (reference sequence). The CDR3 contains 15 residues. V lost 5 bases and J 2 bases, leaving 13 bases between the germline ends. CDR3 in DNA: TGTGCCAGCAGTGTGTTATGGGGGGGCAATCAGCCCCAGCATTTT. Translating gives CASSVLWGGNQPQHF.

The sample holds a few counts of this clonotype. The genes are TRBV7-2 and TRBJ2-2; the D is unclear. The CDR3 contains 13 residues. V was cut by 7 bases and J by 0 bases, with 6 bases left in between. Germline V gives CDR1 SGHTA, CDR2 FQGNSA. The CDR3 sequence is CASMAPNTGELFF. The CDR3 DNA reads TGTGCCAGCATGGCCCCGAACACCGGGGAGCTGTTTTTT.

The V and J genes are TRBV20-1 and TRBJ1-5; D ambiguous. V was clipped by 5 bases and J by 3 bases, with 14 bases between them. The CDR3 runs to 14 residues. Germline V gene data show CDR1 as DFQATT and CDR2 as SNEGSKA (reference sequence). The CDR3: CSALSDGYNQPQHF. Here the CDR3 DNA reads TGCAGTGCTCTTTCCGACGGATACAATCAGCCCCAGCATTTT.

To note about this clonotype: The junction shows a germline mismatch at one end, possibly a read error. The chain combines TRBV10-3 with TRBJ1-1; TRBD1 matches 9 bases. Germline lookup yields CDR1 ENHRY and CDR2 SYGVKD. The CDR3 runs to 15 residues. In DNA, the CDR3 is TGTGCCATCAGGCTACAGGGGGCTATGAACACTGAAGCTTCCTTT. This encodes CAIRLQGAMNTEASF.

As regards this clonotype: At one of its ends the junction is not consistent with the germline gene, which may arise from a read error. V and J are TRBV7-2 and TRBJ2-7; a weak D match, TRBD1 (7 bases). This CDR3 region has 12 residues. CDR1 is SGHTA, CDR2 FQGNSA, per germline. CDR3 sequence: CAGGQDGGLGLF. The CDR3 coding sequence is TGTGCCGGAGGACAGGACGGGGGACTGGGCCTCTTC.

In this sample, this clonotype turned up many times. The chain recombines TRBV10-3 with TRBJ2-2, with unresolved D. The CDR3 consists of 15 residues. Trimming left V 7 bases short and J 3 bases short, with 15 bases between. Germline V gives CDR1 ENHRY, CDR2 SYGVKD. CDR3 residues: CAITAVADDTGELFF. CDR3 DNA: TGTGCCATCACCGCGGTCGCCGACGACACCGGGGAGCTGTTTTTT.

This sequence joins TRBV29-1 and TRBJ2-7, with D perhaps TRBD2 (6 bases). This CDR3 comprises 14 residues. V was shortened by 0 bases and J by 5 bases, with 14 bases between the two germline ends. Germline V CDR1 and CDR2: SQVTM, ANQGSEA. The CDR3 spells CSVEEIGGKDEQYF. CDR3 DNA: TGCAGCGTTGAAGAAATCGGCGGGAAGGACGAGCAGTACTTC.

This clonotype was recorded at least ten times. The gene calls are TRBV10-3 and TRBJ1-1; 7 bases are shared with TRBD1. The CDR3 contains 14 residues. Germline V gene data show CDR1 as ENHRY and CDR2 as SYGVKD. Unmatched junction bases numbered 5, after V lost 6 bases and J lost 1 base. The CDR3 sequence: CAIRVTGSNTEAFF. The CDR3 coding sequence is TGTGCCATCAGAGTGACAGGGTCGAACACTGAAGCTTTCTTT.

The chain combines TRBV7-9 with TRBJ2-7; 13 positions agree with TRBD2. V lost 3 bases, J lost 5 bases, and 4 bases stayed unmatched. CDR1 is SEHNR and CDR2 is FQNEAQ in the germline V gene (reference sequence). CDR3 size: 15 residues. CDR3 nucleotides: TGTGCCAGCAGCTTGACTAGCGGGAGGCGGGACGAGCAGTACTTC. This translates into CASSLTSGRRDEQYF.

J is TRBJ2-7 and V is TRBV6-6; 9 nucleotides agree with TRBD1. The V segment lost 5 bases and the J segment 1 base; nucleotides outside the gene matches: 9. In germline, CDR1 is MNHNY, CDR2 SVGAGI (reference sequence). The CDR3 is made up of 16 amino acids. The CDR3 region has the DNA TGTGCCAGCAGTAAGACACCGGGACAGGGTTCCTACGAGCAGTACTTC. It codes for CASSKTPGQGSYEQYF.

This clonotype was seen a few times. The V call is TRBV7-9, the J call TRBJ2-7; TRBD2 might be the D (5 bases). With 8 bases removed from V and 7 bases from J, the gap between germline ends came to 18 bases. Germline assignment: CDR1 SEHNR and CDR2 FQNEAQ (reference sequence). The CDR3 length is 13 residues. The CDR3 region has the DNA TGTGCCAGCTCCCCGGGGATTTCGGGGGAGCAGTACTTC. Protein product: CASSPGISGEQYF.

The gene calls are TRBV7-2 and TRBJ2-5; 15 nucleotides align to TRBD2. Germline assignment: CDR1 SGHTA and CDR2 FQGNSA. V was pared by 4 bases and J by 5 bases, with 5 bases of the junction left unmatched. The CDR3 spans 16 residues. This chain's CDR3 is CASSSGLAGGPETQYF. The CDR3 DNA follows: TGTGCCAGCAGCTCCGGACTAGCGGGAGGGCCGGAGACCCAGTACTTC. The full variable domain, in which reference TRBV7-2 and TRBJ2-5 provide the parts outside the CDR3, is GAGVSQSPSNKVTEKGKDVELRCDPISGHTALYWYRQSLGQGLEFLIYFQGNSAPDKSGLPSDRFSAERTGGSVSTLTIQRTQQEDSAVYLCASSSGLAGGPETQYFGPGTRLLVL.

V and J are TRBV7-2 and TRBJ2-2; 9 nucleotides align to TRBD2. The germline CDR1 and CDR2 sequences are SGHTA and FQGNSA. With V trimmed by 3 bases and J by 7 bases, 0 bases remained unmatched. CDR3 length equals 13 residues. The CDR3 DNA reads TGTGCCAGCAGCTTGACTAGCGGCGGGGAGCTGTTTTTT. Its protein product is CASSLTSGGELFF.

Points on this clonotype: This may arise from a read error, as a much more abundant clone is one base away. This chain connects TRBV15 to TRBJ2-6; the match to TRBD1 covers 7 bases. The ends lost 5 bases at V and 2 bases at J; junction bases unmatched: 3. In germline, CDR1 is LNHNV, CDR2 YYDKDF (reference sequence). CDR3 size: 15 residues. The CDR3 sequence: CATSRQGAGANVLTF. The CDR3, as DNA: TGTGCCACCAGCCGACAGGGAGCTGGGGCCAACGTCCTGACTTTC.

This clonotype has ten or more counts. The CDR3 nucleotides read TGTGCCAGCAGTGTATTTCGGGAGGATAATTCACCCCTCCACTTT. Translating it yields CASSVFREDNSPLHF. V and J are TRBV2 and TRBJ1-6; unclear D gene. V lost 4 bases, J lost 5 bases, and 12 bases lay in between. The CDR3 length is 15 residues. The germline CDR1 and CDR2 sequences are SNHLY and FYNNEI.

This clonotype was detected a few times. The chain recombines TRBV5-1 with TRBJ1-2; D is perhaps TRBD1 (6 bases). The CDR3 has 15 residues. Trimming removed 4 bases at V and 8 bases at J, with 21 bases between. The V gene's germline CDR1 is SGHRS and CDR2 YFSETQ. In DNA, the CDR3 is TGCGCCAGCAGCACCCACAGGGAGTCCCCCGGAGGCTACACCTTC. Translation gives CASSTHRESPGGYTF. The entire variable domain, with the rest obtained from reference TRBV5-1 and TRBJ1-2, is as follows: KAGVTQTPRYLIKTRGQQVTLSCSPISGHRSVSWYQQTPGQGLQFLFEYFSETQRNKGNFPGRFSGRQFSNSRSEMNVSTLELGDSALYLCASSTHRESPGGYTFGSGTRLTVV.

This clonotype was counted many times. The rearrangement joins TRBV10-3 to TRBJ1-2; D is perhaps TRBD1 (5 bases). The CDR3 extends over 14 amino acids. Trimming removed 3 bases at V and 4 bases at J, with 12 bases between. Germline-derived CDR1 and CDR2 are ENHRY and SYGVKD. CDR3 bases: TGTGCCATCAGTGATCCTGCAGGGTTCTATGGCTACACCTTC. It translates to CAISDPAGFYGYTF.

This clonotype appeared many times. The chain links TRBV14 to TRBJ2-7; D remains unclear. Looked up from germline, CDR1 is SGHDN and CDR2 is FVKESK. Trimming shortened V by 2 bases and J by 3 bases, and 8 bases separated the two germline ends. CDR3 size: 13 residues. The DNA for the CDR3 is TGTGCCAGCAGCCAATCCCGTTACTACGAGCAGTACTTC. It translates to CASSQSRYYEQYF. The complete variable domain, with remaining parts taken from reference TRBV14 and TRBJ2-7, reads EAGVTQFPSHSVIEKGQTVTLRCDPISGHDNLYWYRRVMGKEIKFLLHFVKESKQDESGMPNNRFLAERTGGTYSTLKVQPAELEDSGVYFCASSQSRYYEQYFGPGTRLTVT.

The chain recombines TRBV10-2 with TRBJ2-7, with D possibly being TRBD1 (6 bases). The CDR3 sequence is 13 residues long. The V and J ends lost 6 bases and 4 bases respectively, with 13 bases between them. Germline lookup yields CDR1 WSHSY and CDR2 SAAADI. As DNA, the CDR3 is TGCGCCAGCAGGGACAGCGCAGTTTACGAGCAGTACTTC. Amino acids: CASRDSAVYEQYF.

This sequence joins TRBV9 and TRBJ1-5; 9 bases line up with TRBD1. V was pared by 10 bases and J by 5 bases, with 7 bases of the junction left unmatched. This CDR3 is 13 amino acids long. Germline V gene sequence: CDR1 SGDLS, CDR2 YYNGEE. The CDR3, as DNA: TGTGCCTGGAGCACAGGGGGCCATCAGCCCCAGCATTTT. It specifies CAWSTGGHQPQHF.

This chain uses TRBV29-1 with TRBJ1-1; 10 nucleotides line up with TRBD1. Germline V gives CDR1 SQVTM, CDR2 ANQGSEA. The CDR3 contains 13 residues. V was clipped by 7 bases and J by 5 bases; unmatched bases: 7. DNA for the CDR3: TGCAGCGCTACCGGGACAGGGGATACTGAAGCTTTCTTT. Protein sequence: CSATGTGDTEAFF.

This chain joins TRBV19 and TRBJ2-5; 8 bases map to TRBD1. V lost 3 bases, J lost 5 bases, and 11 bases stayed unmatched. The CDR3 extends over 16 amino acids. The germline V gene encodes CDR1 LNHDA and CDR2 SQIVND (reference sequence). The CDR3 nucleotides are TGTGCCAGTAGTATCTACGACGGACAGGGCCGGGAGACCCAGTACTTC. Translated: CASSIYDGQGRETQYF. Together with reference TRBV19 and TRBJ2-5, the CDR3 gives the full variable domain: DGGITQSPKYLFRKEGQNVTLSCEQNLNHDAMYWYRQDPGQGLRLIYYSQIVNDFQKGDIAEGYSVSREKKESFPLTVTSAQKNPTAFYLCASSIYDGQGRETQYFGPGTRLLVL.

The V gene is TRBV9, the J gene TRBJ1-4, with D possibly being TRBD1 (6 bases). The CDR3 sequence is 15 residues long. Trimming left V 1 base short and J 4 bases short, with 11 bases between. Germline values: CDR1 SGDLS, CDR2 YYNGEE. The CDR3 DNA reads TGTGCCAGCAGCGTACAGGGGATGGGTAATGAAAAACTGTTTTTT. Its protein is CASSVQGMGNEKLFF.

This rearrangement joins TRBV7-6 to TRBJ2-7; TRBD2 aligns across 10 bases. The J segment lost 2 bases and the V segment lost 5 bases, leaving 6 bases of the junction unmatched. The CDR3 consists of 15 residues. The germline CDR1 and CDR2 sequences are SGHVS and FNYEAQ. CDR3 in amino acids: CASSRTSGATYEQYF. The CDR3 coding sequence is TGTGCCAGCAGCCGTACTAGCGGGGCTACCTACGAGCAGTACTTC.

This clonotype was seen more than once but under ten times. The rearrangement uses TRBV7-2 and TRBJ2-7; D gene unclear. The CDR3 runs to 13 residues. In germline, CDR1 is SGHTA, CDR2 FQGNSA. Deletions cut 0 bases from V and 4 bases from J, with 7 bases between. The CDR3 nucleotides are TGTGCCAGCAGCTTAGCCACATTTTACGAGCAGTACTTC. This sequence encodes CASSLATFYEQYF.

In its sample, this clonotype was seen a few times. The chain recombines TRBV20-1 with TRBJ1-3; D is ambiguous. From germline, CDR1 is DFQATT and CDR2 SNEGSKA (reference sequence). The CDR3 spans 13 residues. Trimming shortened V by 6 bases and J by 0 bases, and 9 bases separated the two germline ends. DNA for the CDR3: TGCAGTGCCTTCGGATTCTCTGGAAACACCATATATTTT. It specifies CSAFGFSGNTIYF.

This clonotype was seen many times. The V and J genes are TRBV7-2 and TRBJ2-7; 8 bases match TRBD2. Trimming cost V 5 bases and J 3 bases; bases outside gene matches: 9. CDR3 length: 15 residues. Germline CDR1 and CDR2: SGHTA and FQGNSA. The CDR3 DNA sequence: TGTGCCAGCAGCAACTCTCCGGGGGGGAACTACGAGCAGTACTTC. It translates to CASSNSPGGNYEQYF. Complete variable domain (other parts from reference TRBV7-2 and TRBJ2-7): GAGVSQSPSNKVTEKGKDVELRCDPISGHTALYWYRQSLGQGLEFLIYFQGNSAPDKSGLPSDRFSAERTGGSVSTLTIQRTQQEDSAVYLCASSNSPGGNYEQYFGPGTRLTVT.

Points on this clonotype: Here the CDR3 omits its conserved ending phenylalanine or tryptophan, so a read error is the likely source. V gene TRBV7-3 combines with J gene TRBJ2-7; perhaps TRBD1 as D (5 bases). Germline CDR1 SGHTA, CDR2 FQGTGA. Trimming took off 3 bases at V and 3 bases at J, with 15 bases between the two ends. The CDR3 runs 15 residues. In nucleotides, the CDR3 is TGTGCCAGCAGCTTGGGCGGTGGGGCCTACTACGAGCAGTACCTC. It specifies CASSLGGGAYYEQYL.

This clonotype came up many times. This chain links TRBV2 with TRBJ1-2, with 7 bases lining up with TRBD1. The CDR3 contains 13 residues. Trimming removed 6 bases from V and 4 bases from J; junction bases left unmatched: 5. Looked up from germline, CDR1 is SNHLY and CDR2 is FYNNEI. The CDR3 DNA follows: TGTGCCAGCAGGAGACAGGGTGCCTATGGCTACACCTTC. Translating gives CASRRQGAYGYTF. Using reference TRBV2 and TRBJ1-2 for the parts outside the CDR3, the full variable domain is EPEVTQTPSHQVTQMGQEVILRCVPISNHLYFYWYRQILGQKVEFLVSFYNNEISEKSEIFDDQFSVERPDGSNFTLKIRSTKLEDSAMYFCASRRQGAYGYTFGSGTRLTVV.

The chain recombines TRBV5-6 with TRBJ2-7; D gene uncertain. The V end lost 4 bases, the J end lost 6 bases, and 11 bases lay between the germline ends. The CDR3 runs 12 residues. Germline V gene lookup returns CDR1 SGHDT and CDR2 YYEEEE. CDR3 region: CASSRAQREQYF. CDR3 DNA: TGTGCCAGCAGCCGGGCCCAGCGCGAGCAGTACTTC.